A selection of T cell receptor beta chains follows, all from one sample in a study of a mutant IDH1 vaccine in newly diagnosed glioma. Sequencing used immunoSEQ multiplex PCR; TCRdb keeps in-frame clones, though not all of them. The sample shows fewer than 100,000 clones, roughly 90% of them seen only once. This material consisted of PBMCs, taken from a glioma patient treated with radiotherapy, temozolomide or both. Source of these receptors: a woman in her fifties or sixties with glioma. CDR3s include the opening cysteine and the closing phenylalanine or tryptophan. Fields, in order: D gene, clone size, V gene, J gene, CDR3 protein, CDR3 DNA. The D gene is left open where the match is weak. Some rows have no size entry. The others give once, few or many, or a class for an expanded clone.

d_gene: NA
abundance: NA
v_gene: TRBV6-5
j_gene: TRBJ2-5
CDR3aa: CASTNGMETQYF
CDR3nt: TGTGCCAGCACTAACGGGATGGAGACCCAGTACTTC

d_gene: TRBD1
abundance: NA
v_gene: TRBV18
j_gene: TRBJ1-2
CDR3aa: CASSPEGQGSGYTF
CDR3nt: TGTGCCAGCTCACCGGAGGGACAGGGAAGTGGCTACACCTTC

d_gene: NA
abundance: NA
v_gene: TRBV9
j_gene: TRBJ2-1
CDR3aa: CASSVGDNYNEQFF
CDR3nt: TGTGCCAGCAGCGTAGGGGACAATTACAATGAGCAGTTCTTC

d_gene: NA
abundance: NA
v_gene: TRBV30
j_gene: TRBJ1-6
CDR3aa: CAITDRGNSPLHF
CDR3nt: TGTGCCATAACGGACAGAGGCAATTCACCCCTCCACTTT

d_gene: NA
abundance: NA
v_gene: TRBV7-3
j_gene: TRBJ2-1
CDR3aa: CASSLTSKNEQFF
CDR3nt: TGTGCCAGCAGCTTAACTTCAAAGAATGAGCAGTTCTTC

d_gene: NA
abundance: once
v_gene: TRBV27
j_gene: TRBJ1-4
CDR3aa: CASSRRGVRDEKLFF
CDR3nt: TGTGCCAGCAGTCGGCGAGGGGTTAGGGATGAAAAACTGTTTTTT

d_gene: NA
abundance: NA
v_gene: TRBV7-2
j_gene: TRBJ1-1
CDR3aa: CASSLDGAGTEAFF
CDR3nt: TGTGCCAGCAGCTTAGATGGGGCCGGGACTGAAGCTTTCTTT

d_gene: NA
abundance: NA
v_gene: TRBV5-8
j_gene: TRBJ2-3
CDR3aa: CASSSRNPLIGDTQYF
CDR3nt: TGTGCCAGCAGCTCGAGGAACCCCCTTATAGGTGATACGCAGTATTTT

d_gene: NA
abundance: NA
v_gene: TRBV6-5
j_gene: TRBJ1-3
CDR3aa: CASSYDSSGNTIYF
CDR3nt: TGTGCCAGCAGTTACGATAGCTCTGGAAACACCATATATTTT

d_gene: TRBD1
abundance: NA
v_gene: TRBV10-2
j_gene: TRBJ2-7
CDR3aa: CASTGTDYSYEQYF
CDR3nt: TGCGCCAGCACTGGGACAGACTATTCCTACGAGCAGTACTTC

d_gene: NA
abundance: NA
v_gene: TRBV29-1
j_gene: TRBJ1-5
CDR3aa: CSVQSGYSNQPQHF
CDR3nt: TGCAGCGTCCAGTCGGGATATAGCAATCAGCCCCAGCATTTT

d_gene: NA
abundance: NA
v_gene: TRBV29-1
j_gene: TRBJ2-5
CDR3aa: CSVEPAYQETQYF
CDR3nt: TGCAGCGTTGAACCGGCGTACCAAGAGACCCAGTACTTC

d_gene: NA
abundance: NA
v_gene: TRBV7-9
j_gene: TRBJ1-1
CDR3aa: CASSLAQGLGNTEAFF
CDR3nt: TGTGCCAGCAGCTTAGCCCAGGGATTGGGAAACACTGAAGCTTTCTTT

d_gene: TRBD2
abundance: NA
v_gene: TRBV6-6
j_gene: TRBJ2-5
CDR3aa: CASLWGGEVETQYF
CDR3nt: TGTGCCAGTCTCTGGGGGGGAGAAGTAGAGACCCAGTACTTC

d_gene: TRBD1
abundance: NA
v_gene: TRBV27
j_gene: TRBJ2-7
CDR3aa: CASSSPGQGAREQYF
CDR3nt: TGTGCCAGCAGTTCACCGGGACAGGGTGCCCGCGAGCAGTACTTC

d_gene: NA
abundance: NA
v_gene: TRBV6-5
j_gene: TRBJ2-5
CDR3aa: CASKGAGETQYF
CDR3nt: TGTGCCAGCAAGGGGGCGGGGGAGACCCAGTACTTC

d_gene: TRBD2
abundance: NA
v_gene: TRBV4-1
j_gene: TRBJ2-2
CDR3aa: CASSPSGVAGVPGELFF
CDR3nt: TGCGCCAGCAGCCCTTCGGGGGTAGCGGGAGTCCCCGGGGAGCTGTTTTTT

d_gene: NA
abundance: NA
v_gene: TRBV10-1
j_gene: TRBJ1-3
CDR3aa: CASKMDIDLSGNTIYF
CDR3nt: TGCGCCAGCAAGATGGACATCGACCTCTCTGGAAACACCATATATTTT

d_gene: NA
abundance: NA
v_gene: TRBV2
j_gene: TRBJ2-1
CDR3aa: CASSVRQGGVREQFF
CDR3nt: TGTGCCAGCAGTGTCCGGCAGGGGGGAGTTCGTGAGCAGTTCTTC

d_gene: NA
abundance: NA
v_gene: TRBV5-1
j_gene: TRBJ2-6
CDR3aa: CASSPTSGANVLTF
CDR3nt: TGCGCCAGCAGCCCAACATCTGGGGCCAACGTCCTGACTTTC

d_gene: NA
abundance: few
v_gene: TRBV6-6
j_gene: TRBJ1-3
CDR3aa: CASSSAGVNGNTIYF
CDR3nt: TGTGCCAGCAGCTCCGCGGGGGTGAATGGAAACACCATATATTTT

d_gene: NA
abundance: NA
v_gene: TRBV7-9
j_gene: TRBJ2-3
CDR3aa: CASSSYPSRGGKDTQYF
CDR3nt: TGTGCCAGCAGCTCATACCCCTCACGTGGGGGGAAAGATACGCAGTATTTT

d_gene: NA
abundance: NA
v_gene: TRBV6-1
j_gene: TRBJ2-5
CDR3aa: CASSAYNSGETQYF
CDR3nt: TGTGCCAGCAGTGCCTACAACTCCGGGGAGACCCAGTACTTC

d_gene: TRBD1
abundance: NA
v_gene: TRBV29-1
j_gene: TRBJ2-7
CDR3aa: CSAGSGQGTYEQYF
CDR3nt: TGCAGCGCTGGGAGTGGACAGGGTACCTACGAGCAGTACTTC

d_gene: NA
abundance: few
v_gene: TRBV19
j_gene: TRBJ2-3
CDR3aa: CASSIDRADTQYF
CDR3nt: TGTGCCAGTAGTATAGATCGGGCAGATACGCAGTATTTT

d_gene: NA
abundance: NA
v_gene: TRBV10-1
j_gene: TRBJ2-7
CDR3aa: CASSQDSPYEQYF
CDR3nt: TGCGCCAGCTCTCAGGACAGCCCCTACGAGCAGTACTTC

d_gene: NA
abundance: NA
v_gene: TRBV10-1
j_gene: TRBJ2-1
CDR3aa: CASSPDSYNEQFF
CDR3nt: TGCGCCAGCAGCCCGGACAGCTACAATGAGCAGTTCTTC